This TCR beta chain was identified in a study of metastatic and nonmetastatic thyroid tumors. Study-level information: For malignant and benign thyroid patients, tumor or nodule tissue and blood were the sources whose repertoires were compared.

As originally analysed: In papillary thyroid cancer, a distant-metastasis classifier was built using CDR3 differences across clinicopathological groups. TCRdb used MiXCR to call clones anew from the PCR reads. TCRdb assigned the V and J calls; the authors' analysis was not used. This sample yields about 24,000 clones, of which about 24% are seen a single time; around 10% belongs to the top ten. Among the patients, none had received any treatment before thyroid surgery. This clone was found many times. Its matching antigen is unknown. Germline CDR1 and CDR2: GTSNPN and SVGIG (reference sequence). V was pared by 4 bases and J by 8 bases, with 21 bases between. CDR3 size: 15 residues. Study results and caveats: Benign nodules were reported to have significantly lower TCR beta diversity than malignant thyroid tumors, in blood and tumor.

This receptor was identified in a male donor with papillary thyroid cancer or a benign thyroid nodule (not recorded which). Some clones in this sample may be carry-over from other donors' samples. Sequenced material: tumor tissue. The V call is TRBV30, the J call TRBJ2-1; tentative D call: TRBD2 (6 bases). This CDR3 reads CAWTVRGIGGDEQFF. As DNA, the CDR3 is TGTGCCTGGACCGTAAGAGGGATTGGAGGGGATGAGCAGTTCTTC.